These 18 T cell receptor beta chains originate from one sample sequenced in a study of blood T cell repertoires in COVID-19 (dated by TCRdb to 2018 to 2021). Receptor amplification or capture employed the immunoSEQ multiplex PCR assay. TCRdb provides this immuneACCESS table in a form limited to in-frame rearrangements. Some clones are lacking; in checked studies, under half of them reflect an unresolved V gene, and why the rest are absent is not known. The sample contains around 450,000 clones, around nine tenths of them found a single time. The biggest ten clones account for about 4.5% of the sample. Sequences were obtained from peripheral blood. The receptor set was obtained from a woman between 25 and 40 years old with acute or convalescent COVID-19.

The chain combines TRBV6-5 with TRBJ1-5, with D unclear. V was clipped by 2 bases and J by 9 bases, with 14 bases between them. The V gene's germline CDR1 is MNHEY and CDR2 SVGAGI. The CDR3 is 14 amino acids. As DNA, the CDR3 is TGTGCCAGCAGTTACGACTCCGCGATAATGCCCCAGCATTTT. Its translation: CASSYDSAIMPQHF.

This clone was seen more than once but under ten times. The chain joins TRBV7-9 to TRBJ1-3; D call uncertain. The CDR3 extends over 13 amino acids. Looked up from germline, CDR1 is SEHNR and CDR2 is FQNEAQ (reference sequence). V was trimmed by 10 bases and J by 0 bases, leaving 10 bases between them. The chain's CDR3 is CANSGLSGNTIYF. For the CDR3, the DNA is TGTGCCAACTCGGGTCTCTCTGGAAACACCATATATTTT.

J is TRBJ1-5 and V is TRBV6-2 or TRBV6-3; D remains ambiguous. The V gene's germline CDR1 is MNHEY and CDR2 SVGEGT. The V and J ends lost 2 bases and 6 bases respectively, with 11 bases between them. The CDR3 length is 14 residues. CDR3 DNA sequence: TGTGCCAGCAGTTACACGGGAAGTGGTCAGCCCCAGCATTTT. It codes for CASSYTGSGQPQHF.

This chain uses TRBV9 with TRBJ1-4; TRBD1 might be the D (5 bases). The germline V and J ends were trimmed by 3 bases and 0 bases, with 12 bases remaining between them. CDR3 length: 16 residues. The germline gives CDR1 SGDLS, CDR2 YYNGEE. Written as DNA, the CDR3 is TGTGCCAGCAGCGAACAGGACACCCCAACTAATGAAAAACTGTTTTTT. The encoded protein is CASSEQDTPTNEKLFF.

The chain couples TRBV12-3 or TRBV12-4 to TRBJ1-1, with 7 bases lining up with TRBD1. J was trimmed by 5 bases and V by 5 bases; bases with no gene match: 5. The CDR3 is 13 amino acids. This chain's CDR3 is CASSRTGETEAFF. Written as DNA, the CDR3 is TGTGCCAGCAGTCGTACAGGGGAAACTGAAGCTTTCTTT.

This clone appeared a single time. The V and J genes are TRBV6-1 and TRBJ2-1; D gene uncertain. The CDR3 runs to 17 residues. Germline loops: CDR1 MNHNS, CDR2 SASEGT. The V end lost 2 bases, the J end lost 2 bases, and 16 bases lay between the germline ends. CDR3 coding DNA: TGTGCCAGCAGTGAACGACCCCGACAAAGCCCCTACAATGAGCAGTTCTTC. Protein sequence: CASSERPRQSPYNEQFF.

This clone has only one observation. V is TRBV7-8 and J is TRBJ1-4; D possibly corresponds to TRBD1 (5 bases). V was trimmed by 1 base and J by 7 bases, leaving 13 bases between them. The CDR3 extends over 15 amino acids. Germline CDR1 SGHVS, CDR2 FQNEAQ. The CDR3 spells CASSLGGRGAEKLFF. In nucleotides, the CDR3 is TGTGCCAGCAGCTTAGGAGGGAGGGGTGCTGAAAAACTGTTTTTT.

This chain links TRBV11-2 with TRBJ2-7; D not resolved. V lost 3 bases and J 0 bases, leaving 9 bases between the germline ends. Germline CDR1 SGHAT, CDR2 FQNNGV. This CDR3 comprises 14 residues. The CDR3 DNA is TGTGCCAGCAGCTTCACGCCCAGCTCCTACGAGCAGTACTTC. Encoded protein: CASSFTPSSYEQYF. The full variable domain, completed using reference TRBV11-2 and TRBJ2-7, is EAGVAQSPRYKIIEKRQSVAFWCNPISGHATLYWYQQILGQGPKLLIQFQNNGVVDDSQLPKDRFSAERLKGVDSTLKIQPAKLEDSAVYLCASSFTPSSYEQYFGPGTRLTVT.

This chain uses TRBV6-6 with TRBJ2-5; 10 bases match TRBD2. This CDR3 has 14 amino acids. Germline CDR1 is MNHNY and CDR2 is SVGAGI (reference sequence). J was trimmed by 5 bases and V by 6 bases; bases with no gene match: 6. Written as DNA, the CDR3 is TGTGCCAGCAGGAGCGGGGGGGCGCGGGAGACCCAGTACTTC. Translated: CASRSGGARETQYF.

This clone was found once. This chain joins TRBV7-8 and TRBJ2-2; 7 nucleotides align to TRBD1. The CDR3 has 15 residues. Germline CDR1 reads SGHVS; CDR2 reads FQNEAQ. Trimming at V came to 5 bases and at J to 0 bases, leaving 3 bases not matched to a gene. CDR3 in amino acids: CASSPGTANTGELFF. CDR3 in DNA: TGTGCCAGCAGCCCCGGGACAGCGAACACCGGGGAGCTGTTTTTT.

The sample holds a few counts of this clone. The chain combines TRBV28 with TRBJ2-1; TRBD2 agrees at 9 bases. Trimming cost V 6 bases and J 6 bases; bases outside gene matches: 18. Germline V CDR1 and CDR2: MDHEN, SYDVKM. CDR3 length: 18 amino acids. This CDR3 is CASSRLAHQAGGINEQFF. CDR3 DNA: TGTGCCAGCAGCCGCTTGGCCCACCAGGCGGGGGGGATCAATGAGCAGTTCTTC. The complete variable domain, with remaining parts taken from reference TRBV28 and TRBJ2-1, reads DVKVTQSSRYLVKRTGEKVFLECVQDMDHENMFWYRQDPGLGLRLIYFSYDVKMKEKGDIPEGYSVSREKKERFSLILESASTNQTSMYLCASSRLAHQAGGINEQFFGPGTRLTVL.

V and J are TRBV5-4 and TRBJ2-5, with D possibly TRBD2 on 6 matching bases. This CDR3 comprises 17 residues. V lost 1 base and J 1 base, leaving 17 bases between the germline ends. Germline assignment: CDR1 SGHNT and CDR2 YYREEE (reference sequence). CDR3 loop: CASSLPPAPGAQETQYF. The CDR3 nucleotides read TGTGCCAGCAGCTTGCCCCCGGCCCCGGGAGCCCAAGAGACCCAGTACTTC.

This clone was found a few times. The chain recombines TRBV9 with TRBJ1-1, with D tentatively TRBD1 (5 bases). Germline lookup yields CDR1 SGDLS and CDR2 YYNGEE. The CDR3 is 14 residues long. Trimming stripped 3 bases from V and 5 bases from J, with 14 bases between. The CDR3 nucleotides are TGTGCCAGCAGCGCATCGGGACTCTTGACTGAAGCTTTCTTT. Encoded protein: CASSASGLLTEAFF. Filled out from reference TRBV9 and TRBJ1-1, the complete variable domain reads DSGVTQTPKHLITATGQRVTLRCSPRSGDLSVYWYQQSLDQGLQFLIQYYNGEERAKGNILERFSAQQFPDLHSELNLSSLELGDSALYFCASSASGLLTEAFFGQGTRLTVV.

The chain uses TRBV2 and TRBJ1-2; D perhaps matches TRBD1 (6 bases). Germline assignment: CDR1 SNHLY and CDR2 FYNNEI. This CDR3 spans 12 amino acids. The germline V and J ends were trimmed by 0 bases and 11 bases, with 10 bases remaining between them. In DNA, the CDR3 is TGTGCCAGCAGTGAAGCCGGGGGGCTATACACCTTC. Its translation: CASSEAGGLYTF. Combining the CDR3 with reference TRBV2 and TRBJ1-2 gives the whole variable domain EPEVTQTPSHQVTQMGQEVILRCVPISNHLYFYWYRQILGQKVEFLVSFYNNEISEKSEIFDDQFSVERPDGSNFTLKIRSTKLEDSAMYFCASSEAGGLYTFGSGTRLTVV.

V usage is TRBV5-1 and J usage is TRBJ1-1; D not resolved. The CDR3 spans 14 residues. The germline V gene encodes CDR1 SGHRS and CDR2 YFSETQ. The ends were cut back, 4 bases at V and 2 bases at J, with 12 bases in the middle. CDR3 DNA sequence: TGCGCCAGCAGCCCGGGTCATGGTAACACTGAAGCTTTCTTT. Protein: CASSPGHGNTEAFF.

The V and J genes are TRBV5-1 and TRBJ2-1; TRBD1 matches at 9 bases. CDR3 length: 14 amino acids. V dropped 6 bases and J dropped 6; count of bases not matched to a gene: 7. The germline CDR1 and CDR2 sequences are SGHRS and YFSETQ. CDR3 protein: CASTPGQGPNEQFF. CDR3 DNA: TGCGCCAGCACCCCGGGACAGGGTCCCAATGAGCAGTTCTTC.

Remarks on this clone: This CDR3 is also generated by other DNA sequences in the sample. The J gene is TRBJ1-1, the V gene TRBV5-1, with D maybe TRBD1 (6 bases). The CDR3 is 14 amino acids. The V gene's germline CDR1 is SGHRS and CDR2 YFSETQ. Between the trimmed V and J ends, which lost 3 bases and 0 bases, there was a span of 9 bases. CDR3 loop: CASSSGQMNTEAFF. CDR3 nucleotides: TGCGCCAGCAGCTCCGGACAGATGAACACTGAAGCTTTCTTT.

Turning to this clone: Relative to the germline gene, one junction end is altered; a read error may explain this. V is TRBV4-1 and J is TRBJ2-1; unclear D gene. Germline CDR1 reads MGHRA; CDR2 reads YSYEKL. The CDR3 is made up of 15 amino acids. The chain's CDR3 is CASSQEPGSHNEQFF. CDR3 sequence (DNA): TGCGCCAGCAGCCAAGAGCCAGGCTCCCACAATGAGCAGTTCTTC.